This T cell receptor beta chain originates from a study of CD8 T cells in Susac syndrome. CDR1 is GTSNPN, CDR2 SVGIG, per germline (reference sequence). The CDR3 length is 14 residues. Trimming took 0 bases from V and 3 from J, leaving 12 bases between them. It was with random hexamers that about 0.45 to 1 ug RNA was reverse transcribed. TCRdb processed the immunoSEQ multiplex PCR reads anew with MiXCR; each CDR3 protein has one entry. The sample includes some 58,000 distinct CDR3 sequences, about 95% of them seen just once. In contrast to the negatively isolated CD8+ and CD4+ T cells, TEMRA cells were FACS-enriched.

The specimen sequenced was CD8+ T cells from PBMCs. The rearrangement links TRBV30 to TRBJ2-7; D remains unclear. The origin of this receptor is a human donor with Susac syndrome. DNA for the CDR3: TGTGCCTGGAGTGTTCACAGTGTAGACTACGAGCAGTACTTC. It yields the protein CAWSVHSVDYEQYF.